A single sample is the source of the 22 T cell receptor beta chains below, sequenced in a study of blood T cells in healthy people across ages. Using a J-beta primer mix together with a sample-barcoded 5' primer, a second PCR was run for roughly 7 to 12 cycles. TCRdb passed the 5' RACE reads through MiXCR, listing each CDR3 protein once. The table records some 800,000 distinct CDR3 sequences, around 45% of them present only once. Sequenced: blood. The source of these receptors is a man aged 60-69 years in good health.

This clonotype showed up just once. The genes are TRBV30 and TRBJ1-1, with D perhaps matching TRBD1 (6 bases). Germline V gene sequence: CDR1 GTSNPN, CDR2 SVGIG (reference sequence). This CDR3 has 15 amino acids. Trimming took off 3 bases at V and 1 base at J, with 15 bases between the two ends. The chain's CDR3 is CAWSPDSRGNTEAFF. CDR3 nucleotide sequence: TGTGCCTGGAGCCCGGACAGTCGGGGGAACACTGAAGCTTTCTTT.

The chain carries TRBV5-4 and TRBJ2-2; 9 bases match TRBD1. Trimming at V came to 1 base and at J to 1 base, leaving 5 bases not matched to a gene. CDR3 length: 17 residues. Per the germline V gene, CDR1 is SGHNT and CDR2 is YYREEE (reference sequence). CDR3 region: CASSLYRGRLNTGELFF. The CDR3 nucleotides read TGTGCCAGCAGCTTGTACAGGGGGCGCCTGAACACCGGGGAGCTGTTTTTT.

This clonotype has just a few counts. The chain recombines TRBV12-3 or TRBV12-4 with TRBJ2-6; D gene unclear. The CDR3 spans 15 residues. Trimming removed 5 bases from V and 0 bases from J, with 8 bases in between. CDR3 nucleotide sequence: TGTGCCAGCAGTACTGAGCACTCTGGGGCCAACGTCCTGACTTTC. Encoded protein: CASSTEHSGANVLTF.

This clonotype was observed a few times. This chain joins TRBV7-3 and TRBJ2-1; D might be TRBD1 or TRBD2, each matching 6 bases. Trimming removed 0 bases from V and 6 bases from J, with 12 bases in between. The CDR3 has 15 residues. Germline values: CDR1 SGHTA, CDR2 FQGTGA. The CDR3 sequence is CASSLTPGAGNEQFF. CDR3 DNA: TGTGCCAGCAGCTTAACGCCGGGGGCCGGCAATGAGCAGTTCTTC.

In this sample, this clonotype turned up a few times. The CDR3 DNA reads TGTGCCAGCAGTCCGGGGGCCCGGGTTTTTATGGGGAACACTGAAGCTTTCTTT. It is translated as CASSPGARVFMGNTEAFF. The V and J genes are TRBV7-2 and TRBJ1-1; D possibly corresponds to TRBD1 (6 bases). V was cut by 6 bases and J by 1 base, with 24 bases left in between. Germline V lookup: CDR1 SGHTA, CDR2 FQGNSA. CDR3 size: 18 residues. The full variable domain, with the rest looked up from reference TRBV7-2 and TRBJ1-1, is GAGVSQSPSNKVTEKGKDVELRCDPISGHTALYWYRQSLGQGLEFLIYFQGNSAPDKSGLPSDRFSAERTGGSVSTLTIQRTQQEDSAVYLCASSPGARVFMGNTEAFFGQGTRLTVV.

V is TRBV5-1 and J is TRBJ2-1; tentative D call: TRBD1 (5 bases). Deletions cut 7 bases from V and 7 bases from J, with 15 bases between. The CDR3 runs to 13 residues. Germline V lookup: CDR1 SGHRS, CDR2 YFSETQ. CDR3 residues: CASGDRGSNEQFF. CDR3 sequence (DNA): TGCGCCAGCGGCGACAGAGGTTCTAATGAGCAGTTCTTC.

The gene calls are TRBV15 and TRBJ2-7, with 14 bases lining up with TRBD2. This CDR3 contains 17 residues. The V segment lost 3 bases and the J segment 4 bases; nucleotides outside the gene matches: 8. From germline, CDR1 is LNHNV and CDR2 YYDKDF (reference sequence). The CDR3 DNA sequence: TGTGCCACCAGCAGGGGAAAAGGACTAGCGGGGGGATACGAGCAGTACTTC. Amino acid sequence: CATSRGKGLAGGYEQYF. The full variable domain, completed using reference TRBV15 and TRBJ2-7, is DAMVIQNPRYQVTQFGKPVTLSCSQTLNHNVMYWYQQKSSQAPKLLFHYYDKDFNNEADTPDNFQSRRPNTSFCFLDIRSPGLGDTAMYLCATSRGKGLAGGYEQYFGPGTRLTVT.

The chain combines TRBV5-1 with TRBJ2-5; D unresolved. V lost 4 bases to trimming and J lost 5 bases, with 21 bases between them. This CDR3 has 16 amino acids. CDR1 SGHRS and CDR2 YFSETQ come from the germline V gene. The CDR3 coding sequence is TGCGCCAGCAGCCCACCCCAAGCGCTGGTGGGGGAGACCCAGTACTTC. Its protein product is CASSPPQALVGETQYF.

This clonotype was observed a single time. The DNA of the CDR3 is TGCGCCAGCAGCCAAGGCCAGGGAGACTCAGATACGCAGTATTTT. It is translated as CASSQGQGDSDTQYF. The V gene is TRBV4-3, the J gene TRBJ2-3; D may match TRBD1 or TRBD2 (5 bases each). This CDR3 comprises 15 residues. Germline assignment: CDR1 LGHNA and CDR2 YSLEER. Trimming removed 1 base from V and 4 bases from J, with 12 bases in between.

This clonotype was counted between two and nine times. The rearrangement joins TRBV27 to TRBJ2-3; TRBD1 matches 9 bases. The CDR3 sequence is 15 residues long. Germline trimming cut 5 bases from V and 14 bases from J; bases unmatched to any gene: 17. Germline V gives CDR1 MNHEY, CDR2 SMNVEV (reference sequence). The CDR3 DNA sequence: TGTGCCAGCAGTCCCACCGGGACAGGGAGATTAGATCGGTATTTT. It encodes CASSPTGTGRLDRYF.

This rearrangement joins TRBV6-5 to TRBJ2-6; D ambiguous. Looked up from germline, CDR1 is MNHEY and CDR2 is SVGAGI. Trimming pared 2 bases from V and 2 bases from J, leaving 10 bases between. The CDR3 sequence is 16 residues long. This chain's CDR3 is CASSYTRAPGANVLTF. The CDR3 DNA reads TGTGCCAGCAGTTACACAAGGGCCCCTGGGGCCAACGTCCTGACTTTC.

The chain couples TRBV11-3 to TRBJ2-5; tentative D call: TRBD2 (5 bases). This CDR3 region has 15 residues. Germline CDR1 reads SGHNT; CDR2 reads YENEEA. V gave up 4 bases and J gave up 7 bases, with 19 bases separating them. CDR3 in amino acids: CASSSGPSSRGTQYF. CDR3 bases: TGTGCCAGCAGCTCCGGGCCCAGTTCTCGGGGGACCCAGTACTTC.

This clonotype was detected only a few times. J is TRBJ2-7 and V is TRBV2; 7 positions agree with TRBD1. The CDR3 spans 13 residues. Germline V gives CDR1 SNHLY, CDR2 FYNNEI. V gave up 4 bases and J gave up 3 bases; unmatched junction bases: 3. The CDR3, as DNA: TGTGCCAGCAGTGGGGGACAGAACTACGAGCAGTACTTC. The encoded protein is CASSGGQNYEQYF.

The chain has TRBV28 and TRBJ1-1, with D hard to call. V was trimmed by 5 bases and J by 1 base, leaving 11 bases between them. Looked up from germline, CDR1 is MDHEN and CDR2 is SYDVKM. This CDR3 is built from 14 residues. CDR3 in amino acids: CASSPLLGNTEAFF. The CDR3 nucleotides read TGTGCCAGCAGTCCCCTCCTAGGGAACACTGAAGCTTTCTTT. Based on the CDR3 plus reference TRBV28 and TRBJ1-1, the full variable domain is DVKVTQSSRYLVKRTGEKVFLECVQDMDHENMFWYRQDPGLGLRLIYFSYDVKMKEKGDIPEGYSVSREKKERFSLILESASTNQTSMYLCASSPLLGNTEAFFGQGTRLTVV.

Of note for this clonotype: One end of the junction varies from germline; a read error may be responsible. V usage is TRBV5-1 and J usage is TRBJ1-1; 11 nucleotides match TRBD1. The CDR3 has 16 residues. Germline assignment: CDR1 SGHRS and CDR2 YFSETQ. In DNA form, the CDR3 reads TGCGCCAGCAGCTCAAGGACAGGGGGCGCGAACTCTGAAGCTTTCTTT. Its protein is CASSSRTGGANSEAFF.

V and J are TRBV2 and TRBJ2-4; 9 bases align to TRBD1. The J call may be wrong; the DNA end is better matched by TRBJ2-7. CDR1 and CDR2 (germline): SNHLY, FYNNEI. CDR3 length: 13 residues. The CDR3 loop is CASRGQGLREQYF. The CDR3, as DNA: TGTGCCAGCAGGGGACAGGGTTTACGCGAGCAGTACTTC.

This clonotype has more than one count but fewer than ten. The chain couples TRBV20-1 to TRBJ1-2; D uncertain. This CDR3 is 15 amino acids long. The V gene's germline CDR1 is DFQATT and CDR2 SNEGSKA (reference sequence). The CDR3 DNA sequence: TGCACCACAACCGATCCTCCTCTTACTAACTATGGCTACACCTTC. It translates to CTTTDPPLTNYGYTF.

The CDR3 region is CASSERGGNEQYF. CDR3 nucleotide sequence: TGCGCCAGCAGTGAGAGGGGGGGAAACGAGCAGTACTTC. The chain links TRBV10-2 to TRBJ2-7; D possibly corresponds to TRBD2 (7 bases). Germline lookup yields CDR1 WSHSY and CDR2 SAAADI. V lost 2 bases to trimming and J lost 5 bases, with 10 bases between them. This CDR3 spans 13 amino acids.

The chain couples TRBV15 to TRBJ1-4; D gene ambiguous. Germline V gene data show CDR1 as LNHNV and CDR2 as YYDKDF (reference sequence). The CDR3 has 16 residues. V was shortened by 7 bases and J by 3 bases, with 18 bases between the two germline ends. CDR3 sequence reads: CATMIGEKAANEKLFF. CDR3 bases: TGTGCCACCATGATCGGGGAAAAGGCAGCTAATGAAAAACTGTTTTTT. Supplemented by reference TRBV15 and TRBJ1-4, the full variable domain reads DAMVIQNPRYQVTQFGKPVTLSCSQTLNHNVMYWYQQKSSQAPKLLFHYYDKDFNNEADTPDNFQSRRPNTSFCFLDIRSPGLGDTAMYLCATMIGEKAANEKLFFGSGTQLSVL.

This clonotype was recorded only once. The genes are TRBV4-3 and TRBJ2-7; the D gene is possibly TRBD1 (6 bases). Germline assignment: CDR1 LGHNA and CDR2 YSLEER. The CDR3 is 15 residues long. Trimming took off 4 bases at V and 8 bases at J, with 21 bases between the two ends. DNA of the CDR3: TGCGCCAGCAGCCCCCATGTTCGACAGGAGCTCCAGCAGTACTTC. Its translation is CASSPHVRQELQQYF.

The rearrangement uses TRBV5-6 and TRBJ2-7; TRBD2 might be the D (5 bases). The germline V gene has CDR1 SGHDT and CDR2 YYEEEE. Trimming left V 0 bases short and J 3 bases short, with 13 bases between. This CDR3 is 15 amino acids long. CDR3 residues: CASSLAPGLRYEQYF. The CDR3 region has the DNA TGTGCCAGCAGCTTGGCTCCCGGACTGCGCTACGAGCAGTACTTC.

Note on this clonotype: The conserved phenylalanine or tryptophan is not found at the CDR3 terminus, so this likely reflects a read error. V gene TRBV7-6 combines with J gene TRBJ1-2, with D uncertain. The CDR3 is 16 residues long. Per the germline V gene, CDR1 is SGHVS and CDR2 is FNYEAQ. V lost 1 base, J lost 4 bases, and 16 bases lay in between. The DNA for the CDR3 is TGTGCCAGCAGCTTAGTTCCCGGCCGAGCACTCTATGGCTACACCCTC. It is translated as CASSLVPGRALYGYTL.